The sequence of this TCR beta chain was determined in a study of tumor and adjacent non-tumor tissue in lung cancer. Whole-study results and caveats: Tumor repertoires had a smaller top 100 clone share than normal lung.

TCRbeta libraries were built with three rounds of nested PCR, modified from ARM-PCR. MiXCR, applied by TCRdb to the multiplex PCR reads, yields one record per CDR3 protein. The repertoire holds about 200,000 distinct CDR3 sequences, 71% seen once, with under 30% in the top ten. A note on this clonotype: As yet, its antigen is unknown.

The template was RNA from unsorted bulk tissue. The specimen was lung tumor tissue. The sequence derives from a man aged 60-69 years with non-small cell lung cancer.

CDR3 bases: TGCAGTGCTAACCCGACGGGAGCTAACTATGGCTACACCTTC. Translation: CSANPTGANYGYTF. The rearrangement links TRBV20-1 to TRBJ1-2; D remains ambiguous. This CDR3 contains 14 residues. Germline V gene sequence: CDR1 DFQATT, CDR2 SNEGSKA (reference sequence). Trimming took off 4 bases at V and 0 bases at J, with 12 bases between the two ends.